The clone carrying this TCR beta chain was seen more than once but under ten times. The antigen remains unidentified. Researchers tagged individual cDNA molecules with unique molecular identifiers. TCRdb re-called the 5' RACE reads with MiXCR, one entry per CDR3 protein. The sample lists about 110,000 distinct CDR3 sequences; 9.5% to 13% were seen once. The data stem from a study of early T cells in non-severe SARS-CoV-2 infection. Whole-study context: Sequencing used unsorted whole-blood bulk RNA, so chains lack pairing. General study points: A preference for anti-spike CD8 responses marked VDJdb matching, which missed private and CD4 specificities.

The CDR3 sequence is 13 residues long. Trimming cost V 7 bases and J 1 base, with 9 bases left between them. Germline assignment: CDR1 MDHEN and CDR2 SYDVKM. This chain joins TRBV28 and TRBJ2-3; D not certain. What was sequenced was whole blood. The receptor comes from an adult who was a healthcare worker with PCR-confirmed SARS-CoV-2 infection or an uninfected control (not recorded which). The CDR3 here is CASTSYRTDTQYF. In nucleotides, the CDR3 is TGTGCCAGCACTAGTTATCGCACAGATACGCAGTATTTT.